This T cell receptor (beta chain) was recovered during a study of spatial heterogeneity in lung cancer (dated by TCRdb to 2018 to 2020). About the study as a whole: The donors were some 72 patients from the lung TRACERx cohort who had early-stage, untreated non-small cell lung cancer. Follow-up PBMC samples were sequenced whenever the samples were available, and the median time to follow-up was around 2 years after resection. More beta-chain than alpha-chain transcripts were consistently detected, likely reflecting higher beta-chain transcript abundance. In the raw uncorrected reads, each unique combination of TCR and UMI appeared on average more than ten times. In non-small cell lung cancer, the study quantitatively compared TCR alpha and beta repertoires across several tumor regions, matched nontumor lung, and blood. Nonsynonymous mutation counts, determined by whole-exome sequencing of tumor tissue, were related to TCR repertoire features. Both alpha and beta chains were TCR-sequenced in samples taken at surgery, namely 220 tumor regions, approximately 63 matched nontumor lung samples and around 53 PBMC samples.

General conclusions and limits of the study: Only roughly 15 patients were included in comparisons of baseline and follow-up blood repertoires. Additional single-cell paired TCR alpha and beta sequencing was considered necessary to confirm, at a functional level, the hypothesis that regional TCRs recognize regional mutations. Ubiquitous expanded tumor TCRs showed up in blood more often at tumor resection than at routine follow-up.

As to this clonotype: There is no known antigen for this receptor. No base quality information exists; no much larger clone differs at one position.

Libraries came from 5' RACE. Sequencing used a NextSeq 500. In the TCR library protocol, a unique molecular identifier was attached to each TCR cDNA molecule so that PCR and sequencing errors could be corrected. As for how the authors treated the data: TCR identification, UMI-based error correction and CDR3 extraction were performed with Decombinator tools. Expanded TCRs were defined as those above a frequency of 2 per 1,000, corresponding to the top 1% of the tumor frequency distribution. Rényi diversity was computed with the R vegan package after subsampling each repertoire 100 times to 5,000 TCRs. To build CDR3 similarity networks, amino acid triplet string-kernel similarity was used, and CDR3s were connected when their pairwise similarity was above 0.82. The public reads were reprocessed in TCRdb via fastp at Q25 and MiXCR, keeping in-frame beta chains. Each entry is one CDR3 protein sequence, shown with its most common DNA and genes. The V and J calls follow TCRdb's processing rather than the paper's. The sample has roughly 120,000 distinct CDR3 sequences on record, about a tenth of them singletons. Roughly a quarter of the sample lies in the top ten.

The meaning of the sample's time point label: blood at routine non-recurrence follow-up after resection. TCR sequencing used whole RNA extracted from tumor and nontumor lung tissue, or from cryopreserved PBMC samples, without cell sorting. Only patients with enough RNA available from two or more tumor regions were chosen for TCR sequencing. Trimmed from V: 2 bases; trimmed from J: 6 bases; junction bases lacking a gene match: 4. CDR1 and CDR2 are read off the germline V gene as MNHEY and SVGEGT. Taken from cysteine to phenylalanine, the CDR3 has 14 residues. Of all the DNA, just the CDR3 is kept, 42 bases in frame from base 1.

The receptor was isolated from a female donor with early-stage non-small cell lung cancer. The rearranged segments are TRBV6-2 or TRBV6-3 and TRBJ1-5; a stretch of 7 junction bases matches TRBD1. The sequencing here drew on PBMCs, taken at follow-up. CDR3 loop: CASSYQGGAQPQHF. The DNA sequence is TGTGCCAGCAGTTACCAGGGGGGGGCTCAGCCCCAGCATTTT.